The clone carrying this T cell receptor (beta chain) was detected a few times. The antigen remains unidentified. The entry originates in a study of early T cells in non-severe SARS-CoV-2 infection. The TCR library protocol attached unique molecular identifiers to the individual cDNA molecules. TCRdb analysed the 5' RACE reads with MiXCR anew, one entry per CDR3 protein. The table includes around 81,000 distinct CDR3 sequences, more than 13% detected once. The CDR3 runs to 16 residues. Germline lookup yields CDR1 SGDLS and CDR2 YYNGEE. V trimming: 4 bases; J trimming: 7 bases; junction bases outside the gene matches: 10. The study, taken as a whole, reports: There was a bias toward anti-spike CD8 responses in VDJdb matching, which missed private and CD4 specificities.

This receptor was identified in an adult who was a healthcare worker with PCR-confirmed SARS-CoV-2 infection or an uninfected control (not recorded which). The sample taken for sequencing was whole blood. The chain is built from TRBV9 and TRBJ2-5; 13 nucleotides match TRBD2. This chain's CDR3 is CASSPEGLAGDGTQYF. The CDR3 DNA reads TGTGCCAGCAGCCCCGAAGGACTAGCGGGGGACGGGACCCAGTACTTC.